This entry lists 22 T cell receptor beta chains sequenced from one sample in a study of T-cell reconstitution after alpha-beta-depleted transplantation in children. Unique molecular identifiers were built into the TCRbeta library. TCRdb called the PCR reads again in MiXCR, with one record for every CDR3 protein. In the table there are about 980,000 distinct CDR3 sequences, less than 30% of which are singletons. The specimen was PBMCs, mostly from graft donor cells, collected 360 days after TCRalphabeta/CD19-depleted stem cell transplant. The source of these receptors is a boy under two years old who had a stem cell transplant for SCID, so the T cells may come from the graft donor.

The CDR3 region is CASSFRAGGADEQFF. Written as DNA, the CDR3 is TGCGCCAGCAGCTTCAGAGCGGGGGGGGCTGATGAGCAGTTCTTC. The J gene is TRBJ2-1, the V gene TRBV5-1; 10 nucleotides line up with TRBD2. J was trimmed by 8 bases and V by 2 bases; bases with no gene match: 7. Per germline, CDR1 SGHRS and CDR2 YFSETQ. This CDR3 region has 15 residues. The full variable domain, rest sourced from reference TRBV5-1 and TRBJ2-1, is KAGVTQTPRYLIKTRGQQVTLSCSPISGHRSVSWYQQTPGQGLQFLFEYFSETQRNKGNFPGRFSGRQFSNSRSEMNVSTLELGDSALYLCASSFRAGGADEQFFGPGTRLTVL.

This clonotype turned up a few times. The V gene is TRBV5-1, the J gene TRBJ2-1; D gene uncertain. This CDR3 is 15 amino acids long. Germline V gives CDR1 SGHRS, CDR2 YFSETQ. The V and J ends lost 3 bases and 0 bases respectively, with 10 bases between them. The CDR3 reads CASSSPQSSYNEQFF. The CDR3 region has the DNA TGCGCCAGCAGCTCCCCCCAAAGCTCCTACAATGAGCAGTTCTTC. The full variable domain, rest sourced from reference TRBV5-1 and TRBJ2-1, is KAGVTQTPRYLIKTRGQQVTLSCSPISGHRSVSWYQQTPGQGLQFLFEYFSETQRNKGNFPGRFSGRQFSNSRSEMNVSTLELGDSALYLCASSSPQSSYNEQFFGPGTRLTVL.

The V and J genes are TRBV12-3 or TRBV12-4 and TRBJ1-1, with no clear D. The CDR3 has 16 amino acids. The germline V and J ends were trimmed by 3 bases and 1 base, with 15 bases remaining between them. The CDR3 nucleotides are TGTGCCAGCAGTTTTCGAGTCGGGGTAGGGAACACTGAAGCTTTCTTT. Translated: CASSFRVGVGNTEAFF.

The chain has TRBV7-2 and TRBJ2-4, with unresolved D. Germline CDR1 SGHTA, CDR2 FQGNSA. Trimming stripped 0 bases from V and 6 bases from J, with 12 bases between. CDR3 length equals 15 residues. The CDR3 DNA follows: TGTGCCAGCAGCTTAGCCCCATACCCTTTAAACATTCAGTACTTC. As protein: CASSLAPYPLNIQYF.

V is TRBV12-3 or TRBV12-4 and J is TRBJ1-2; a possible D gene is TRBD1 (6 bases). The CDR3 is made up of 13 amino acids. Between the trimmed V and J ends, which lost 3 bases and 4 bases, there was a span of 9 bases. CDR3 in DNA: TGTGCCAGCAGTTTGACAGGACGCTATGGCTACACCTTC. Its translation: CASSLTGRYGYTF.

The chain combines TRBV12-3 or TRBV12-4 with TRBJ2-3, with a weak D call TRBD2 (6 bases). V lost 3 bases and J lost 2, with 12 bases in between. This CDR3 comprises 15 residues. The CDR3: CASSFRSGSTDTQYF. Written as DNA, the CDR3 is TGTGCCAGCAGTTTCCGTAGCGGCTCCACAGATACGCAGTATTTT.

The chain links TRBV24-1 to TRBJ2-3; 9 nucleotides line up with TRBD1. Germline lookup yields CDR1 KGHDR and CDR2 SFDVKD. The CDR3 runs to 14 residues. V was clipped by 4 bases and J by 7 bases; unmatched bases: 5. CDR3 sequence (DNA): TGTGCCACCAGTGACCTAGACAGGGGGAATACGCAGTATTTT. Its translation is CATSDLDRGNTQYF.

This clonotype has a handful of counts. The chain uses TRBV20-1 and TRBJ2-5; D may be TRBD2 (6 bases). The V gene's germline CDR1 is DFQATT and CDR2 SNEGSKA (reference sequence). With 5 bases removed from V and 4 bases from J, the gap between germline ends came to 17 bases. CDR3 size: 14 residues. The CDR3 DNA reads TGCAGTGCTGGAGGGGTAGTCGGGGGAGAGACCCAGTACTTC. This translates into CSAGGVVGGETQYF.

CDR3 in DNA: TGTGCCAGCAGCCCCTCGGGACTAGCGGGTATCGAGCAGTACTTC. Protein: CASSPSGLAGIEQYF. The genes are TRBV6-1 and TRBJ2-7, with 12 positions matching TRBD2. The CDR3 totals 15 residues. Losses at the gene ends were 6 bases for V and 6 bases for J; bases not matched to a gene: 9. Looked up from germline, CDR1 is MNHNS and CDR2 is SASEGT.

This clonotype has just a few counts. V gene TRBV4-2 combines with J gene TRBJ1-5; the match to TRBD1 covers 10 bases. J gave up 4 bases and V 4 bases, and 7 bases lay outside the gene matches. Germline CDR1 reads LGHNA; CDR2 reads YNFKEQ. CDR3 length equals 16 residues. The chain's CDR3 is CASSLDRGQGNQPQHF. As DNA, the CDR3 is TGTGCCAGCAGCCTAGACAGGGGGCAAGGGAATCAGCCCCAGCATTTT.

This clonotype was counted only a few times. This rearrangement joins TRBV7-8 to TRBJ2-7; weak D call: TRBD2 (6 bases). The CDR3 is 14 amino acids. Germline CDR1 SGHVS, CDR2 FQNEAQ. V gave up 1 base and J gave up 3 bases, with 10 bases separating them. The CDR3 DNA reads as TGTGCCAGCAGCTTAGGCGGGGATCACTACGAGCAGTACTTC. This sequence encodes CASSLGGDHYEQYF.

This clonotype turned up a few times. V gene TRBV5-5 combines with J gene TRBJ1-2; D is perhaps TRBD1 (5 bases). The CDR3 contains 14 residues. The V gene lost 3 bases and the J gene lost 0 bases, with 9 bases spanning the gap. Germline assignment: CDR1 SGHKS and CDR2 YYEKEE (reference sequence). The CDR3 nucleotides read TGTGCCAGCAGCTGGACACCGACTAACTATGGCTACACCTTC. This gives the protein CASSWTPTNYGYTF.

This clonotype was picked up a small number of times. The chain couples TRBV7-8 to TRBJ2-3; no reliable D call. The germline V and J ends were trimmed by 5 bases and 5 bases, with 20 bases remaining between them. Germline values: CDR1 SGHVS, CDR2 FQNEAQ. This CDR3 spans 16 amino acids. The CDR3 loop reads CASSRRPAAGIDTQYF. CDR3 sequence (DNA): TGTGCCAGCAGCCGACGGCCGGCCGCTGGGATAGATACGCAGTATTTT.

The chain uses TRBV7-2 and TRBJ1-6, with a weak D call TRBD1 (5 bases). The CDR3 length is 13 residues. V lost 5 bases, J lost 14 bases, and 16 bases lay in between. Looked up from germline, CDR1 is SGHTA and CDR2 is FQGNSA. The CDR3 here is CASSPGPVGALHF. For the CDR3, the DNA is TGTGCCAGCAGCCCAGGGCCGGTCGGAGCCCTCCACTTT.

This clonotype came up a few times. The chain is built from TRBV12-3 or TRBV12-4 and TRBJ1-5; the D gene is possibly TRBD1 (5 bases). CDR3 size: 16 residues. Trimming removed 1 base from V and 6 bases from J, with 16 bases in between. This chain's CDR3 is CASSLVFQGRAQPQHF. The CDR3, as DNA: TGTGCCAGCAGTTTAGTATTCCAGGGAAGGGCTCAGCCCCAGCATTTT.

The chain joins TRBV27 to TRBJ2-7; 12 nucleotides align to TRBD2. Looked up from germline, CDR1 is MNHEY and CDR2 is SMNVEV (reference sequence). The CDR3 is made up of 19 amino acids. The trim removed 5 bases at V and 3 bases at J, leaving 17 bases unmatched. CDR3: CASSLRFPQTSGGRYEQYF. The CDR3 DNA is TGTGCCAGCAGTCTCCGATTTCCCCAGACTAGCGGGGGTCGCTACGAGCAGTACTTC.

This clonotype was recorded a few times. The rearrangement uses TRBV5-1 and TRBJ2-7; no definite D call. CDR3 length: 17 residues. Per germline, CDR1 SGHRS and CDR2 YFSETQ. The V end lost 4 bases, the J end lost 2 bases, and 22 bases lay between the germline ends. CDR3 in DNA: TGCGCCAGCAGCCGAGTATCCAACCCCAAGACCGCCTACGAGCAGTACTTC. This encodes CASSRVSNPKTAYEQYF.

V usage is TRBV4-1 and J usage is TRBJ2-5; D is undetermined. The CDR3 consists of 14 residues. CDR1 and CDR2 (germline): MGHRA, YSYEKL. V lost 0 bases, J lost 3 bases, and 8 bases lay in between. The DNA for the CDR3 is TGCGCCAGCAGCCAAGACGTTGGAAAAGAGACCCAGTACTTC. Amino acids: CASSQDVGKETQYF.

The V gene is TRBV7-9, the J gene TRBJ1-2; 7 bases agree with TRBD1. This CDR3 comprises 14 residues. Germline V gene lookup returns CDR1 SEHNR and CDR2 FQNEAQ (reference sequence). V lost 1 base, J lost 6 bases, and 5 bases stayed unmatched. The CDR3 spells CASSLEVQGDGYTF. CDR3 nucleotides: TGTGCCAGCAGCTTAGAGGTCCAGGGGGATGGCTACACCTTC.

This clonotype was seen at least ten times. The J gene is TRBJ2-7, the V gene TRBV2; D is tentatively TRBD1 or TRBD2 (5 bases each). Germline CDR1 SNHLY, CDR2 FYNNEI. CDR3 length: 12 residues. Between the trimmed V and J ends, which lost 9 bases and 5 bases, there was a span of 14 bases. CDR3 bases: TGTGCCAGTCAGCAGGGAGTCCACGAGCAGTACTTC. Translated: CASQQGVHEQYF.

This clonotype has a handful of counts. The chain uses TRBV5-5 and TRBJ1-5; D unresolved. V dropped 1 base and J dropped 4 bases, with 12 bases sitting between them. In germline, CDR1 is SGHKS, CDR2 YYEKEE (reference sequence). This CDR3 region has 15 residues. CDR3 sequence: CASSLFGGINQPQHF. The DNA for the CDR3 is TGTGCCAGCAGCTTGTTTGGTGGGATTAATCAGCCCCAGCATTTT.

This clonotype came up a few times. The V gene is TRBV4-3, the J gene TRBJ2-1; D gene ambiguous. Germline CDR1 is LGHNA and CDR2 is YSLEER. Trimming removed 0 bases from V and 6 bases from J, with 6 bases in between. CDR3 length: 13 amino acids. The CDR3 bases are TGCGCCAGCAGCCAAGATTTGGCCAATGAGCAGTTCTTC. Its protein product is CASSQDLANEQFF.